These T cell receptor beta chains were read from a single sample in a study of blood T cell repertoires in COVID-19. Sequenced by immunoSEQ multiplex PCR; TCRdb stores in-frame clones only, minus some. Of around 230,000 clones in the sample, roughly 79% were seen once. Sequences were obtained from PBMCs or T cells enriched from blood (not recorded which). These receptors all come from a man aged 35 to 55 who had recovered from COVID-19. The CDR3 runs from the conserved cysteine through the conserved F or W. The D gene is left open where the match is weak. Only part of the rows carry a size: once, few, many, or a class if the clone is expanded.

>TRBJ1-5|TRBV20-1|.|.
TGCAGTGCCAGTGGAGGGGCGAGGGGGCAGCCCCAGCATTTT
CSASGGARGQPQHF
>TRBJ2-1|TRBV27|TRBD2|once
TGTGCCAGCAGTTTAGGGGGACTAGCGGTACAGTTCTTC
CASSLGGLAVQFF
>TRBJ1-4|TRBV2|TRBD1|.
TGTGCCAGCAGTGAACGGAGGGGGCTTAAACTGTTTTTT
CASSERRGLKLFF
>TRBJ2-5|TRBV15|.|.
TGTGCCACCAGTCCCACAGGTAGCAAGCAAGAGACCCAGTACTTC
CATSPTGSKQETQYF
>TRBJ2-2|TRBV6-6|.|.
TGTGCCAGCAGTTACGGAACGCTCGGGAGCACCGGGGAGCTGTTTTTT
CASSYGTLGSTGELFF
>TRBJ2-5|TRBV15|.|.
TGTGCCACCAGCAGGGGAGGCGGGCCCCCAGAGACCCAGTACTTC
CATSRGGGPPETQYF
>TRBJ1-1|TRBV28|.|.
TGTGCCAGCAGTTTCATCCCCTCCGGAACAGGGGAAGCTTTCTTT
CASSFIPSGTGEAFF
>TRBJ1-1|TRBV5-1|TRBD1|.
TGCGCCAGCAGCTTGGAGGAGGGGGCGCTGAGAGCTTTCTTT
CASSLEEGALRAFF
>TRBJ1-5|TRBV3-1/TRBV3-2|TRBD1|.
TGTGCCAGCAGCCAGAACAGGGGCCAGCCCCAGCATTTT
CASSQNRGQPQHF
>TRBJ1-2|TRBV20-1|.|.
TGCAGCGCCAAAGGGGCCGATGGCTACACCTTC
CSAKGADGYTF
>TRBJ2-7|TRBV27|.|.
TGTGCCAGCAGTTTACTAGCTCGTCAAATGGGCGAGCAGTACTTC
CASSLLARQMGEQYF
>TRBJ1-2|TRBV28|.|.
TGTGCCAGCAGTCCCGGGACACGGGTCTATGGCTACACCTTC
CASSPGTRVYGYTF
>TRBJ2-3|TRBV5-1|.|few
TGCGCCAGCAGCTTGGTCGTGGGTAAAGGGGGAGATACGCAGTATTTT
CASSLVVGKGGDTQYF
>TRBJ2-1|TRBV9|TRBD1|.
TGTGCCAGCAGCCCGCCCATGGGACAGGGAATATACAATGAGCAGTTCTTC
CASSPPMGQGIYNEQFF
>TRBJ1-1|TRBV5-1|TRBD1|.
TGCGCCAGCAGCCCCGGACAGGATGGTAGCACTGAAGCTTTCTTT
CASSPGQDGSTEAFF
>TRBJ2-7|TRBV14|.|.
TGTGCCAGCAGCCAAGGGAGGGTTCACGAGCAGTACTTC
CASSQGRVHEQYF
>TRBJ1-2|TRBV19|TRBD1|.
TGTGCCAGTAGCCTCCGGGACAGGGGAGGCTACACCTTC
CASSLRDRGGYTF
>TRBJ2-5|TRBV10-1|.|few
TGCGCCAGCAGTGAATCGCTAGTCAAGAGAACCCAGTACTTC
CASSESLVKRTQYF
>TRBJ1-1|TRBV5-1|.|.
TGCGCCAGCAGCTTGGGATGGACCTCCAGGGGCACTGAAGCTTTCTTT
CASSLGWTSRGTEAFF
>TRBJ2-7|TRBV11-2|TRBD2|.
TGTGCCAGCAGCAGGACTAGAATCTACGAGCAGTACTTC
CASSRTRIYEQYF
>TRBJ2-3|TRBV5-1|TRBD2|once
TGCGCCAGCAGCATAGGACTAGCGGGAGTGGAAGATACGCAGTATTTT
CASSIGLAGVEDTQYF
>TRBJ1-2|TRBV7-2|.|.
TGTGCCAGCAGCCCGGACAGAGGCTTTTATGGCTACACCTTC
CASSPDRGFYGYTF
>TRBJ2-2|TRBV7-2|.|.
TGTGCCAGCAGCTTAGGGGGGCCCACCGGGGAGCTGTTTTTT
CASSLGGPTGELFF
>TRBJ1-4|TRBV19|.|.
TGTGCCAGTAGCCCCCCGGGAGGGCGGACGGGAGAAAAACTGTTTTTT
CASSPPGGRTGEKLFF
>TRBJ1-4|TRBV5-1|.|.
TGCGCCAGCAGCTTACTACCCCGGGACATTGCAACTAATGAAAAACTGTTTTTT
CASSLLPRDIATNEKLFF
>TRBJ1-2|TRBV4-1|.|.
TGCGCCAGCAGCCAAAGGTCCGACTTTAACTATGGCTACACCTTC
CASSQRSDFNYGYTF
>TRBJ2-1|TRBV10-3|TRBD2|.
TGTGCCATCAGCACAACCTCTATGGCGGGGGGGCCGCACAATGAGCAGTTCTTC
CAISTTSMAGGPHNEQFF
>TRBJ2-2|TRBV5-1|.|.
TGCGCCAGCAGCCTACCCGGGGAGCTGTTTTTT
CASSLPGELFF
>TRBJ2-4|TRBV3-1/TRBV3-2|.|.
TGTGCCAGCAGCCAAGCAGGAACTAACATTCAGTACTTC
CASSQAGTNIQYF
>TRBJ2-2|TRBV19|.|.
TGTGCCAGTAGTGTAAAGTGGGGAGCCGGGGAGCTGTTTTTT
CASSVKWGAGELFF
>TRBJ2-5|TRBV3-1/TRBV3-2|TRBD2|.
TGTGCCAGCAGCCTAGCTGGAACGGGGGGAGAGACCCAGTACTTC
CASSLAGTGGETQYF
>TRBJ1-6|TRBV6-5|.|.
TGTGCCAGCAGTCCAAGTAGGGAGATTAATTCACCCCTCCACTTT
CASSPSREINSPLHF
>TRBJ1-4|TRBV6-5|.|.
TGTGCCAGCTCCAGAGGAACTAATGAAAAACTGTTTTTT
CASSRGTNEKLFF
>TRBJ2-1|TRBV3-1/TRBV3-2|.|.
TGTGCCAGCACCCCAAGGGGCAGTAACAATGAGCAGTTCTTC
CASTPRGSNNEQFF
>TRBJ2-7|TRBV7-3|.|.
TGTGCCAGCAGCTTAGGCCCAGGGGTCCTTCAGCAGTACTTC
CASSLGPGVLQQYF
>TRBJ2-2|TRBV27|TRBD1|.
TGTGCCAGCAGTTTACATTGGGACAGGGAGGGGGAAGCAGACCCCGGGGAGCTGTTTTTT
CASSLHWDREGEADPGELFF
>TRBJ1-5|TRBV5-3|TRBD1|once
TGTGCCAGAAGCTCCCTGACAGGGACGTATCAGCCCCAGCATTTT
CARSSLTGTYQPQHF
>TRBJ1-2|TRBV5-5|.|.
TGTGCCAGCAGCTCGGGAGTCTATGGCTACACCTTC
CASSSGVYGYTF
>TRBJ1-1|TRBV5-5|.|.
TGTGCCAGCAGCTTACGTGCAGGCATGAACACTGAAGCTTTCTTT
CASSLRAGMNTEAFF
>TRBJ1-1|TRBV5-1|.|.
TGCGCCAGCAGTCCAAGGCAGGGAACCATGAACACTGAAGCTTTCTTT
CASSPRQGTMNTEAFF
>TRBJ1-1|TRBV19|TRBD1|.
TGTGCCAGTAGGAGGGACAGGGGTGGCACTGAAGCTTTCTTT
CASRRDRGGTEAFF
>TRBJ2-7|TRBV11-2|.|.
TGTGCCAGCCAGTCTTGGGGCGGGGACAGCAGGGACGAGCAGTACTTC
CASQSWGGDSRDEQYF
>TRBJ2-4|TRBV7-9|TRBD1|.
TGTGCCAGCAGCTTGGGTACAGGGGAAAACATTCAGTACTTC
CASSLGTGENIQYF
>TRBJ2-1|TRBV9|.|.
TGTGCCAGCAGCGTCCGAGAAGGAGGGGACCGCGCCTACAATGAGCAGTTCTTC
CASSVREGGDRAYNEQFF
>TRBJ1-1|TRBV19|.|once
TGTGCCAGTAGTATAGACTCGGTAAGAACTGAAGCTTTCTTT
CASSIDSVRTEAFF
>TRBJ1-5|TRBV7-2|.|.
TGTGCCAGCAGCTTAGCGAGCGGGGCGTCCCTTTTCCAGCCCCAGCATTTT
CASSLASGASLFQPQHF
>TRBJ2-1|TRBV28|TRBD2|.
TGTGCCAGCAGCCGGACTAGCGGGGGATACAATGAGCAGTTCTTC
CASSRTSGGYNEQFF
>TRBJ1-5|TRBV7-9|.|.
TGTGCCAGCAGCTCTTACGGGACTCTCAATCAGCCCCAGCATTTT
CASSSYGTLNQPQHF
>TRBJ2-5|TRBV6-1|TRBD2|.
TGTGCCAGCAGTGTAGAGAAGGCGGGGGGGCTTCGTGAGACCCAGTACTTC
CASSVEKAGGLRETQYF
>TRBJ2-4|TRBV2|.|.
TGTGCCAGCAGTGTGGGAGACGGGGAAAACATTCAGTACTTC
CASSVGDGENIQYF